The sequence of this T cell receptor (beta chain) was determined in a study of post-analysis software for immune sequencing data. Study findings and constraints: Controls had significantly higher normalized Chao1 diversity than multiple sclerosis patients. Relative to controls, patients had five TRBV segments at higher frequency, with TRBV5-6, TRBV5-1 and TRBV20-1 among these. Same-batch samples co-clustered strongly by F measure.

Tagging with unique molecular identifiers was a feature of the TCR beta cDNA libraries. Input amounts of roughly 0.85 to 10 million T cells were used. These gave 500,000 or so cDNA molecules, so each molecule approximated one T cell. Using its own MiXCR run on the PCR reads, TCRdb lists one record per CDR3 protein. The sample shows 350,000 to 450,000 distinct CDR3 sequences, approximately 42% of them seen only once. This clonotype came up once. Its target is unknown. The junction departs from germline at one end; a sequencing error may be responsible. The CDR3 runs to 13 residues. In germline, CDR1 is SEHNR, CDR2 FQNEAQ (reference sequence).

The material sequenced was blood. This chain connects TRBV7-9 to TRBJ2-1; 9 nucleotides line up with TRBD2. This receptor was identified in a girl aged 2 to 9 with multiple sclerosis. The CDR3 protein is CASTLAGRNEQCF. DNA for the CDR3: TGTGCCAGCACTCTAGCGGGACGTAATGAGCAGTGCTTC.